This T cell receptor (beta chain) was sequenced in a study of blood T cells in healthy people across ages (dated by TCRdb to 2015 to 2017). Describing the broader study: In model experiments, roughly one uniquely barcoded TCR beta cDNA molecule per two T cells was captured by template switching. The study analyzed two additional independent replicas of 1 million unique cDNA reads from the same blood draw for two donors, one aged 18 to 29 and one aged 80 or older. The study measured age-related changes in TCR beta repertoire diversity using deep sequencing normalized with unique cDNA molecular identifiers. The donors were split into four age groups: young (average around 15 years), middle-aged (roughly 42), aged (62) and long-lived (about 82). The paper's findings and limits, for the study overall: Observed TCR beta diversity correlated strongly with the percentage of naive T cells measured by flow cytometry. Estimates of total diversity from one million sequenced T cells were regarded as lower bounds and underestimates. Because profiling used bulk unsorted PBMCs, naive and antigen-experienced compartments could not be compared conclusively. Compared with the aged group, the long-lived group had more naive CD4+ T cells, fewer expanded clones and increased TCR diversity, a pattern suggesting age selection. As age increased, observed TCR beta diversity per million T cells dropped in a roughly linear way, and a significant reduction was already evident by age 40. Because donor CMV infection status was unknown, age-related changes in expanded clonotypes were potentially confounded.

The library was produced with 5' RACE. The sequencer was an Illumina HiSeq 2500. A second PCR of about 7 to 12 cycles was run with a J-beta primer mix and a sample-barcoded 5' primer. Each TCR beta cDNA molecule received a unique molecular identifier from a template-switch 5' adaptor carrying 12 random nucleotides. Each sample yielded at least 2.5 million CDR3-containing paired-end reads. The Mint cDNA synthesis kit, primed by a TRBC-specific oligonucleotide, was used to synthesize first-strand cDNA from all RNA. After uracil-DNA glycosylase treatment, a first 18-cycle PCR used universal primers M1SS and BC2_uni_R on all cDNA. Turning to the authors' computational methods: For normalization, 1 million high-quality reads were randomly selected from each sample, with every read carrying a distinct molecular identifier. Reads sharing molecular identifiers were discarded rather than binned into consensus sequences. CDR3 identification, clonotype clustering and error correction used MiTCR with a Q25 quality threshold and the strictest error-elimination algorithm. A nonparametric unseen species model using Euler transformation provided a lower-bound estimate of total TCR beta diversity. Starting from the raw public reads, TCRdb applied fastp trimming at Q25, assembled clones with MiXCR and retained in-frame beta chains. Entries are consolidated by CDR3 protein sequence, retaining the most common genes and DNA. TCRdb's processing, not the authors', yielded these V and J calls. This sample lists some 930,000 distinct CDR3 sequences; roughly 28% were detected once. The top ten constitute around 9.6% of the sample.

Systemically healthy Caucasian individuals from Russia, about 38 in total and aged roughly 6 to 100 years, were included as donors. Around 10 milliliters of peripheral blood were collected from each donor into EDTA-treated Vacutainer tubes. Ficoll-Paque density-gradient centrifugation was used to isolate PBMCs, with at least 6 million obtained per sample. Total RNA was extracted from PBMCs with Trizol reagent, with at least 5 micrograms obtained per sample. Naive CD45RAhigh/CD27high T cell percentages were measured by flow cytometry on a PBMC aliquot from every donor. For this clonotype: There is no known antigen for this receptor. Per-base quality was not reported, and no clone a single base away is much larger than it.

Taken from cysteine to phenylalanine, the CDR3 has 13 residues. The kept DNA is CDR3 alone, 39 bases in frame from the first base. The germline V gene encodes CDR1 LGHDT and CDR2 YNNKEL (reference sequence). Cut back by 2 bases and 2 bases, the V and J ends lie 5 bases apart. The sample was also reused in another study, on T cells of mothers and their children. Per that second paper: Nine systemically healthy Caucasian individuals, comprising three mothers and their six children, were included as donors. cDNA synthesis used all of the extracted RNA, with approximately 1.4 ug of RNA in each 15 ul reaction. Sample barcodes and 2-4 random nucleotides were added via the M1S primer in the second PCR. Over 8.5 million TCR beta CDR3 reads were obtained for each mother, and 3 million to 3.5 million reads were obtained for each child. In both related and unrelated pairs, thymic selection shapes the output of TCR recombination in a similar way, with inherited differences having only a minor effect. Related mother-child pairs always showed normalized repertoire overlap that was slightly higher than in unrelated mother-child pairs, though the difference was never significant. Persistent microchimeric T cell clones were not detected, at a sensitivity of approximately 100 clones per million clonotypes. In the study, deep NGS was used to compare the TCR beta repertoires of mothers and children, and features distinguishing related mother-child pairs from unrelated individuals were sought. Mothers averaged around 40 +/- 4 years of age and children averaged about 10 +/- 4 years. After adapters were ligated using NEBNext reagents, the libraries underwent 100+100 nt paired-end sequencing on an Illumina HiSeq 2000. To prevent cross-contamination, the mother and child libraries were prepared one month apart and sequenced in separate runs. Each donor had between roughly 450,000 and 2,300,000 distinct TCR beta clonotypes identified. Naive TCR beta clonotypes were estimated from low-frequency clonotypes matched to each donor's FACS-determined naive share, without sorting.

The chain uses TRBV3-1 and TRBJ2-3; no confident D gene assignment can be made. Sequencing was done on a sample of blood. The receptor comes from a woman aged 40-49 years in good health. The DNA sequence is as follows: TGTGCCAGCAGCCAACCCAACACAGATACGCAGTATTTT. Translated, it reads CASSQPNTDTQYF.